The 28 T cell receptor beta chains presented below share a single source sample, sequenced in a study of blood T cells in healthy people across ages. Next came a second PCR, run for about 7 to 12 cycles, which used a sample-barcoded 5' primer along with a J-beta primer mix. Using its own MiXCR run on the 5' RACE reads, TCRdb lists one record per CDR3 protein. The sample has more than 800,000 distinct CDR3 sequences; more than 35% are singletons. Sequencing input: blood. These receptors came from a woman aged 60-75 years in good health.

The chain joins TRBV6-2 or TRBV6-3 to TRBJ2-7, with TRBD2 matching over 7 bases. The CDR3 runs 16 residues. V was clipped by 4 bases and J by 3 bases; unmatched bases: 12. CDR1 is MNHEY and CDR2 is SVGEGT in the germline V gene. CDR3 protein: CASSCTDGGRDYEQYF. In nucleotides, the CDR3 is TGTGCCAGCAGTTGCACAGACGGGGGGAGGGACTACGAGCAGTACTTC.

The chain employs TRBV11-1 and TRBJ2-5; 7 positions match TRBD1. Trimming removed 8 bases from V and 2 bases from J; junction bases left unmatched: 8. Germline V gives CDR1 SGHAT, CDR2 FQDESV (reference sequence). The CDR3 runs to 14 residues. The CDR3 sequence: CASSRGLLQETQYF. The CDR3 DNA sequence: TGTGCCAGCTCGAGGGGGCTCCTTCAAGAGACCCAGTACTTC.

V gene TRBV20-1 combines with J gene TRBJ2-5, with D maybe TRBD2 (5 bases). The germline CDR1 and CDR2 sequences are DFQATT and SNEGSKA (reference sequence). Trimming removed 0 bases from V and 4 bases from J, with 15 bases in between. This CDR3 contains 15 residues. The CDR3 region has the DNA TGCAGTGCTAGAGATTACTCTAGCTTTATAGAGACCCAGTACTTC. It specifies CSARDYSSFIETQYF.

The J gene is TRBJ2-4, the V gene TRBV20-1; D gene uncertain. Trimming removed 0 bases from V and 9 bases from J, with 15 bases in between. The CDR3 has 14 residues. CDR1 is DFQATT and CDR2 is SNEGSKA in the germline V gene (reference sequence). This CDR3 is CSARDLFRPSIQYF. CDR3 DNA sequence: TGCAGTGCTAGAGATTTGTTTAGGCCGTCCATTCAGTACTTC.

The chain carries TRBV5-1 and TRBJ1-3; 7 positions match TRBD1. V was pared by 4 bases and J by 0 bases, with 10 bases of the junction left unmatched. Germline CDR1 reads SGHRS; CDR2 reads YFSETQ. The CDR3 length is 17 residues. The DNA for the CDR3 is TGCGCCAGCAGCCCAAGACAGGGTGAGAGCTCTGGAAACACCATATATTTT. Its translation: CASSPRQGESSGNTIYF.

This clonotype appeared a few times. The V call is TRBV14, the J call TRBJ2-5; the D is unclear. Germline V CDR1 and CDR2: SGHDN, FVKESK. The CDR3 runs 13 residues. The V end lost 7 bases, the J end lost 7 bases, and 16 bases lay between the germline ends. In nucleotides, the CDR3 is TGTGCCAGCAATGGGATCGAGGATGGGACCCAGTACTTC. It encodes CASNGIEDGTQYF.

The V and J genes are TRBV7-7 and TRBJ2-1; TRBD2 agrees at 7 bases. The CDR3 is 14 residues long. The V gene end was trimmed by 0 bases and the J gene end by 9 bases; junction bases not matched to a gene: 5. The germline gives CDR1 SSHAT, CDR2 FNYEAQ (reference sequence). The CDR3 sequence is CASSLALGGSEQFF. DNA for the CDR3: TGTGCCAGCAGCTTAGCGCTAGGCGGGAGTGAGCAGTTCTTC.

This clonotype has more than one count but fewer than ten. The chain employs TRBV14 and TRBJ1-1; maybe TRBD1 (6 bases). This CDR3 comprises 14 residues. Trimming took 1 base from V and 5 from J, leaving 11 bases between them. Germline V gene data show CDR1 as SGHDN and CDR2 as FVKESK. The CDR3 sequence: CASSQGGGGTEAFF. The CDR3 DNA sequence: TGTGCCAGCAGCCAAGGAGGGGGGGGGACTGAAGCTTTCTTT. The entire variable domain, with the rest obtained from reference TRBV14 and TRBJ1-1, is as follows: EAGVTQFPSHSVIEKGQTVTLRCDPISGHDNLYWYRRVMGKEIKFLLHFVKESKQDESGMPNNRFLAERTGGTYSTLKVQPAELEDSGVYFCASSQGGGGTEAFFGQGTRLTVV.

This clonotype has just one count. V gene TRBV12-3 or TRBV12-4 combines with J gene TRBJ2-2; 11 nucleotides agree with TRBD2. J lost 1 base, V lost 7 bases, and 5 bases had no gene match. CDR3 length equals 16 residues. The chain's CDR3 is CASTGGLAGNTGELFF. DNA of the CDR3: TGTGCCAGCACCGGCGGACTAGCGGGGAACACCGGGGAGCTGTTTTTT.

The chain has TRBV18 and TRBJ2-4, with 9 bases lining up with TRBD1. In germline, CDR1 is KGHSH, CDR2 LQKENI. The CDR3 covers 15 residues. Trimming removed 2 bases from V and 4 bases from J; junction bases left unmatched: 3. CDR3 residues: CASSPTGTGKNIQYF. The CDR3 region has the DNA TGTGCCAGCTCACCAACCGGGACAGGGAAAAACATTCAGTACTTC.

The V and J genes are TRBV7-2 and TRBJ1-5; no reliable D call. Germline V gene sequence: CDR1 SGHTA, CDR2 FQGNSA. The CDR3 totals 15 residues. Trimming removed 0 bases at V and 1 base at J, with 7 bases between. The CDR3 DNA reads TGTGCCAGCAGCTTAGCCAGTCTAAGCAATCAGCCCCAGCATTTT. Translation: CASSLASLSNQPQHF.

This CDR3 reads CASSRVPGDNEQFF. DNA of the CDR3: TGTGCCAGCAGCCGCGTACCAGGCGACAATGAGCAGTTCTTC. The chain carries TRBV4-2 and TRBJ2-1; D gene ambiguous. Germline CDR1 LGHNA, CDR2 YNFKEQ. The CDR3 extends over 14 amino acids. Trimming stripped 4 bases from V and 5 bases from J, with 12 bases between.

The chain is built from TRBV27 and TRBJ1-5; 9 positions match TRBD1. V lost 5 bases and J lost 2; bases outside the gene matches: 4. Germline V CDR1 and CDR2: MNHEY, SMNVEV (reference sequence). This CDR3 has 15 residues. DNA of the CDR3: TGTGCCAGCAGTCCCCGGGACAGGGGCAATCAGCCCCAGCATTTT. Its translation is CASSPRDRGNQPQHF.

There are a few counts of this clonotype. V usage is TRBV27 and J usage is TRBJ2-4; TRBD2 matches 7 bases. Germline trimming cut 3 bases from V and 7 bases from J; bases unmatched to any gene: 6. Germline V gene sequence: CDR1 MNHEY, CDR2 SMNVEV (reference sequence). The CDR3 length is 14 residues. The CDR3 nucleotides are TGTGCCAGCAGTTTCGGGGGGTCGTTGAACATTCAGTACTTC. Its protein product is CASSFGGSLNIQYF.

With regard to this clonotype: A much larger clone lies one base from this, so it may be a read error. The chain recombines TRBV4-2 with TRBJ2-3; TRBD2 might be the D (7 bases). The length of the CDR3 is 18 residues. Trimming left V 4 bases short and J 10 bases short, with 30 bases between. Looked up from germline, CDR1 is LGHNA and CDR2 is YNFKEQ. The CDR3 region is CASSPSQVGGGAMNAQYF. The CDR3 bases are TGTGCCAGCAGCCCCTCCCAGGTTGGCGGGGGCGCAATGAATGCGCAGTATTTT.

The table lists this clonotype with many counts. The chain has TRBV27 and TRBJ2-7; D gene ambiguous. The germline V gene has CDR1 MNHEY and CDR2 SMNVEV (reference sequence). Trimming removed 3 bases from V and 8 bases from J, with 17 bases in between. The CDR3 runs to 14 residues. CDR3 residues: CASSLSAVPAKQYF. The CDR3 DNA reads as TGTGCCAGCAGTTTGTCCGCGGTTCCTGCCAAGCAGTACTTC.

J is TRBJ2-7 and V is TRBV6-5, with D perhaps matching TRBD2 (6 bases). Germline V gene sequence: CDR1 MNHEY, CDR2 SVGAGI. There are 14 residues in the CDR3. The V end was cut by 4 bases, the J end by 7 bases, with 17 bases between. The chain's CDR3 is CASSWAGPLGEQYF. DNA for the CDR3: TGTGCCAGCAGTTGGGCGGGACCCCTGGGGGAGCAGTACTTC.

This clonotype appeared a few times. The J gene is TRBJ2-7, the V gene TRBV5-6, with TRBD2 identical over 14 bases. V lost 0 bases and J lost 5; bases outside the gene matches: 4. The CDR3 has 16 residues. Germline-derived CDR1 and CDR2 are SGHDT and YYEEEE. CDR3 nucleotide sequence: TGTGCCAGCAGCTTGGACGTGGGACTAGCGGGGGACGAGCAGTACTTC. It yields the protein CASSLDVGLAGDEQYF.

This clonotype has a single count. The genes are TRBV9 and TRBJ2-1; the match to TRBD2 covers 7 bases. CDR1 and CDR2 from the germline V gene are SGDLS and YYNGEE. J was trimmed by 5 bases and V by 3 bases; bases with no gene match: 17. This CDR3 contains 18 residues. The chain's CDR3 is CASSAFHAGVGPDNEQFF. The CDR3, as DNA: TGTGCCAGCAGCGCATTTCATGCGGGAGTTGGGCCCGACAATGAGCAGTTCTTC.

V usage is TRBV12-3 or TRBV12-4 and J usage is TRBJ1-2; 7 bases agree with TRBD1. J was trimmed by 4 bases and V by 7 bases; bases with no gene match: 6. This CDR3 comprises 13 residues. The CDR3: CASTQGGVYGYTF. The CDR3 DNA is TGTGCCAGCACCCAGGGGGGAGTCTATGGCTACACCTTC.

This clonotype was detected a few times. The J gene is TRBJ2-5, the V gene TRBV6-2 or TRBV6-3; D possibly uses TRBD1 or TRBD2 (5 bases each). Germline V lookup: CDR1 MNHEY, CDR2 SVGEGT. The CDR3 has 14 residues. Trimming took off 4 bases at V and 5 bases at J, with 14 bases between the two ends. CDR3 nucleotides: TGTGCCAGCAGTTCCGGACAAGAGGGGGAGACCCAGTACTTC. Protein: CASSSGQEGETQYF.

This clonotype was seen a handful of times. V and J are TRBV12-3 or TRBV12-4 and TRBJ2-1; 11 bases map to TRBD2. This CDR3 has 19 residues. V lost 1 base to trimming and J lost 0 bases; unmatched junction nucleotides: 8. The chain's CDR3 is CASSLEGLAVLSSYNEQFF. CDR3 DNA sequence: TGTGCCAGCAGTTTAGAGGGACTAGCGGTACTAAGCTCCTACAATGAGCAGTTCTTC.

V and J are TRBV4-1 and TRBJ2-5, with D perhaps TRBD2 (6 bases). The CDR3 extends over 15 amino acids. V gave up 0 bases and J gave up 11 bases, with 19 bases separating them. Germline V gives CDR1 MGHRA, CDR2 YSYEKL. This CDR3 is CASSQDQLAANEQYF. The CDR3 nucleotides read TGCGCCAGCAGCCAAGATCAACTAGCTGCCAATGAGCAGTACTTC.

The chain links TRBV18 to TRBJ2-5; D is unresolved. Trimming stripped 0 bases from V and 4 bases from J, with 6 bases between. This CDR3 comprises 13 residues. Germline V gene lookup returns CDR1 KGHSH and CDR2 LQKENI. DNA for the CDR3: TGTGCCAGCTCACCACCGTCGACAGAGACCCAGTACTTC. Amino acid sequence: CASSPPSTETQYF.

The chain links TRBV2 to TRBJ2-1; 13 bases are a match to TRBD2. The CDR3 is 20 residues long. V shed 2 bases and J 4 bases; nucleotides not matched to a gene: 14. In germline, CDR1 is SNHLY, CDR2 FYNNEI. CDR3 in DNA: TGTGCCAGCAGTGAAAGGCCGGGACTAGCGGGGAGAAGCAGGTACAATGAGCAGTTCTTC. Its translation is CASSERPGLAGRSRYNEQFF.

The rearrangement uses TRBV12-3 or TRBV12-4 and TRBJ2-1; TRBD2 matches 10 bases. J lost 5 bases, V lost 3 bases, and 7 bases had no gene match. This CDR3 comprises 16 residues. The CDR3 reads CASSFPLAGADNEQFF. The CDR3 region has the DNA TGTGCCAGCAGTTTTCCCCTAGCGGGGGCTGACAATGAGCAGTTCTTC.

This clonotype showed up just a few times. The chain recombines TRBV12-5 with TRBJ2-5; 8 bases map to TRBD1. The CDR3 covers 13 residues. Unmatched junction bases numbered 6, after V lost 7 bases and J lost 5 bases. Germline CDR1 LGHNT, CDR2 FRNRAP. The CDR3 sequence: CASDDRGQETQYF. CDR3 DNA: TGTGCTAGTGACGACAGGGGTCAGGAGACCCAGTACTTC.

This CDR3 reads CASSLGRQGLYF. CDR3 DNA sequence: TGTGCCAGCAGTTTAGGGAGACAGGGTCTGTACTTC. The chain couples TRBV12-3 or TRBV12-4 to TRBJ2-4; 7 bases align to TRBD1. The CDR3 has 12 residues. After removal of 1 base from V and 15 bases from J, the junction contained 6 bases not matched to a gene.